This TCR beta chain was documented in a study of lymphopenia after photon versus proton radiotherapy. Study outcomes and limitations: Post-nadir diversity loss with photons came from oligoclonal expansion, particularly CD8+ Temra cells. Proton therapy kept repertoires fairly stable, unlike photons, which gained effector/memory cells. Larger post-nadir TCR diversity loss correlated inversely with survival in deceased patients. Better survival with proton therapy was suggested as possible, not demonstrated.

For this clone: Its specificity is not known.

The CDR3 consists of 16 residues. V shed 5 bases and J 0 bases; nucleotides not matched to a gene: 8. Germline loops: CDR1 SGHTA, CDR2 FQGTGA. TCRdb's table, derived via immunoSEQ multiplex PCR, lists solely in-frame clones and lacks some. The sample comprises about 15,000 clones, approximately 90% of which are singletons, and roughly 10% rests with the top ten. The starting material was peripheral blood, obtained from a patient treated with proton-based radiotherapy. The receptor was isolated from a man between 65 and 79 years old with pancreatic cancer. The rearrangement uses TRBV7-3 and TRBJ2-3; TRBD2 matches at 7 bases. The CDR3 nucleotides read TGTGCCAGCAGCGTATCAGCGGGACGGAGCACAGATACGCAGTATTTT. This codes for CASSVSAGRSTDTQYF.